The clone carrying this T cell receptor (beta chain) came up a few times. The target antigen is unknown. These data originate in a study of cytomegalovirus exposure and HLA in healthy donors. Study results and caveats: No immune exposure information besides CMV serostatus was available.

The primer mix had 60 Vbeta and 13 Jbeta primers. Sequencing was performed with immunoSEQ multiplex PCR; in TCRdb, only in-frame clones are kept and a portion is missing. Among about 120,000 clones listed, roughly 8.6% were seen once. Sequencing input: PBMCs. This TCR derives from a woman aged 40 to 50 in good health and CMV-seropositive.

DNA of the CDR3: TGTGCCAGCAGTTACCTACACCGGGTCCTGAACACTGAAGCTTTCTTT. Translated: CASSYLHRVLNTEAFF. This rearrangement joins TRBV6-6 to TRBJ1-1, with D unresolved. Trimming cost V 2 bases and J 0 bases, with 13 bases left between them. The CDR3 has 16 amino acids. Germline V CDR1 and CDR2: MNHNY, SVGAGI (reference sequence).